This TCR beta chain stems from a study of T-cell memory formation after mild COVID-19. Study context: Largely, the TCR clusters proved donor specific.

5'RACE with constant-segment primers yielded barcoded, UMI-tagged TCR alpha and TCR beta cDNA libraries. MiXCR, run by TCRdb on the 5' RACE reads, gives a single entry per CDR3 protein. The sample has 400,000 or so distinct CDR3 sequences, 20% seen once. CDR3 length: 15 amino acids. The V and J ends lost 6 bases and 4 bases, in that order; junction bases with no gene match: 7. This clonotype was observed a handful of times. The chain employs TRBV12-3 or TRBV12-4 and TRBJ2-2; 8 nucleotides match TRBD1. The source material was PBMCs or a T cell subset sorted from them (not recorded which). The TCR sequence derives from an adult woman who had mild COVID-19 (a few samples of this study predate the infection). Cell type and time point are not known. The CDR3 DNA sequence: TGTGCCAGCAGCAGACAGGGGTGGGGCACCGGGGAGCTGTTTTTT. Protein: CASSRQGWGTGELFF.